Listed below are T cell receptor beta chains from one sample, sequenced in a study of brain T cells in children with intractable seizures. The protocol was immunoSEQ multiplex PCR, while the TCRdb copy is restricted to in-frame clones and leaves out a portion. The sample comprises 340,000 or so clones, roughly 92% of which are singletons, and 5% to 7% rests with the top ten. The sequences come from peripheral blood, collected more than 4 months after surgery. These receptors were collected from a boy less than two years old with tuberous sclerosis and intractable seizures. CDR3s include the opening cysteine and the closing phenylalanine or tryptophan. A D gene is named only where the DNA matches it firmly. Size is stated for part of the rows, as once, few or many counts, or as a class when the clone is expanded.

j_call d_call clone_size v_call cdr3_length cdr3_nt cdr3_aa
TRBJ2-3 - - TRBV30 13 TGTGCCTGGAGTTTGCCATACCCAGATACGCAGTATTTT CAWSLPYPDTQYF
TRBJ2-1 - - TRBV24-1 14 TGTGCCACCAGTGATCCACCCCCGAGACTACAACAGTTCTTC CATSDPPPRLQQFF
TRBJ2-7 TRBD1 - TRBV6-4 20 TGTGCCAGCAGTGACTCGAGAAGGGACCTTACCGGGACAGATGCCTACGAGCAGTACTTC CASSDSRRDLTGTDAYEQYF
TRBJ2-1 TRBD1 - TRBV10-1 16 TGCGCCAGCAGTGAGTCCCGGACAGGGCGAGGGAATGAGCAGTTCTTC CASSESRTGRGNEQFF
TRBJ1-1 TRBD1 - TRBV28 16 TGTGCCAGCAGTCCCTGGACAGGCCCCGACAACACTGAAGCTTTCTTT CASSPWTGPDNTEAFF
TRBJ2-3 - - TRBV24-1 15 TGTGCCACCAGTGATTTGTCCCGAGGCACAGATACGCAGTATTTT CATSDLSRGTDTQYF
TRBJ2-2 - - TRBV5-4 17 TGTGCCAGCAGCTTGAATGCGGACGGACCGAACACCGGGGAGCTGTTTTTT CASSLNADGPNTGELFF
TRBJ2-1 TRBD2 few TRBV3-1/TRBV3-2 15 TGTGCCAGCAGCTTGCGGGGGGGCCTGAAGAATGAGCAGTTCTTC CASSLRGGLKNEQFF
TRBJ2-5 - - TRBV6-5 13 TGTGCCAGCACATCTCAGGGGCCGGAGACCCAGTACTTC CASTSQGPETQYF
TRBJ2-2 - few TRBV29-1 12 TGCAGCGGAATAGCGAACACCGGGGAGCTGTTTTTT CSGIANTGELFF
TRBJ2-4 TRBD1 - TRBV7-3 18 TGTGCCAGCAGCGGATCCGGGACAGGCGACTCGGGTGAAAACATTCAGTACTTC CASSGSGTGDSGENIQYF
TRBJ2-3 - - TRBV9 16 TGTGCCAGCAGCGTAGGCGGGCGGGGAGCGGAAGATACGCAGTATTTT CASSVGGRGAEDTQYF
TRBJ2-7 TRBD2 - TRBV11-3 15 TGTGCCAGCAGCTTAGACGGGACTAGCGGCTACGAGCAGTACTTC CASSLDGTSGYEQYF
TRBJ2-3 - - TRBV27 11 TGTGCCAGCAGTTTAGGGTATACGCAGTATTTT CASSLGYTQYF
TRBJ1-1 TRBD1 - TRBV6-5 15 TGTGCCAGCAGTCAAACCAGGGGGCTGGGGACTGAAGCTTTCTTT CASSQTRGLGTEAFF
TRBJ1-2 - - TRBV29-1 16 TGCAGCGTTGACAAGGGAAATCGCGGCAGCGCTTATGGCTACACCTTC CSVDKGNRGSAYGYTF
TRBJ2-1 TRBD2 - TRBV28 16 TGTGCCAGCAGGATCACCTTAGCGGGAGGGTTTAATGAGCAGTTCTTC CASRITLAGGFNEQFF
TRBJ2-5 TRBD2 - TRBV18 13 TGTGCCAGCTCCCCCCGGGGGGGAGAGACCCAGTACTTC CASSPRGGETQYF
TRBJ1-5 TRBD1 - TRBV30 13 TGTGCCTGGACAGGGGGCGGCAATCAGCCCCAGCATTTT CAWTGGGNQPQHF
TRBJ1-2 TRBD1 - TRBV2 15 TGTGCCAGCAGCATCGGACAGGCGAAGTGGTATGGCTACACCTTC CASSIGQAKWYGYTF
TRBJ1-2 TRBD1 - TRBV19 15 TGTGCCAGTAGTATAGCCTCGACAGGGGCCTATGGCTACACCTTC CASSIASTGAYGYTF